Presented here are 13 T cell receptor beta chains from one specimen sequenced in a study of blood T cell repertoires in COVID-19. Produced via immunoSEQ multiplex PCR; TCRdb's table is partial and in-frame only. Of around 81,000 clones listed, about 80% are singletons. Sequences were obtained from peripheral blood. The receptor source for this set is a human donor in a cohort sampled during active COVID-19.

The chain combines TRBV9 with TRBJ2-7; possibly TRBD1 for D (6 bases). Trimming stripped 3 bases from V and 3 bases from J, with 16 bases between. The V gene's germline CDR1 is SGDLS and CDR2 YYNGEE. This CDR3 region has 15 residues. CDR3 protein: CASSEGVIPNYEQYF. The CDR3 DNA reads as TGTGCCAGCAGCGAGGGGGTAATTCCCAACTACGAGCAGTACTTC. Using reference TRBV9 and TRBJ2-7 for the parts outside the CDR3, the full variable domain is DSGVTQTPKHLITATGQRVTLRCSPRSGDLSVYWYQQSLDQGLQFLIQYYNGEERAKGNILERFSAQQFPDLHSELNLSSLELGDSALYFCASSEGVIPNYEQYFGPGTRLTVT.

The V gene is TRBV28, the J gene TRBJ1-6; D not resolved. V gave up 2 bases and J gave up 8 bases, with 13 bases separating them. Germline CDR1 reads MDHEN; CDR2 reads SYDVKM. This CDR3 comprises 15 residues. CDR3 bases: TGTGCCAGCAGTTTACAGGCATTCCGCTATTCACCCCTCCACTTT. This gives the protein CASSLQAFRYSPLHF.

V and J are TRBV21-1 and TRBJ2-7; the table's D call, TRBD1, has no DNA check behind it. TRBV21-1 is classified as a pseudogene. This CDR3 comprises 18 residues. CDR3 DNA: TGTGCCAGCAGCAAACCTTACCGGGACAGGGTGGGTCAGTACGAGCAGTACTTC. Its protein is CASSKPYRDRVGQYEQYF.

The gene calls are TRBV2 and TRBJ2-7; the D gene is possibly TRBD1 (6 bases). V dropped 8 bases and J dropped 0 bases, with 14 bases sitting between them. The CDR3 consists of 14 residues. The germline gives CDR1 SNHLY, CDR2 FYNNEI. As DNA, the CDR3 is TGTGCCAGCCACTTTGGACAGCCCTCCTACGAGCAGTACTTC. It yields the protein CASHFGQPSYEQYF.

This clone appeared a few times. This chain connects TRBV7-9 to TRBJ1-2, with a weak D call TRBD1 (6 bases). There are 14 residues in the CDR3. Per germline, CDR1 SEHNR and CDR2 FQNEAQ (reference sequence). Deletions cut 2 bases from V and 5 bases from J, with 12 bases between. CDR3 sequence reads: CASSLTQGIYGYTF. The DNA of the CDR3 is TGTGCCAGCAGCTTAACACAGGGCATTTATGGCTACACCTTC.

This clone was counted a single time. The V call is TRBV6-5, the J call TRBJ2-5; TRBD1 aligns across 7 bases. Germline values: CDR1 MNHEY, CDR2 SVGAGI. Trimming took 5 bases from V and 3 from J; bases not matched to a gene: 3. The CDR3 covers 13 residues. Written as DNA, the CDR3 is TGTGCCAGCAGTACCGGGACAGAAGAGACCCAGTACTTC. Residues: CASSTGTEETQYF.

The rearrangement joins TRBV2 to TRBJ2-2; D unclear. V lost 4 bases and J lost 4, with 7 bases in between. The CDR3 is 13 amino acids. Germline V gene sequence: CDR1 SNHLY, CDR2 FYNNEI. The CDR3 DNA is TGTGCCAGCAGTGTTAGTGTCACCGGGGAGCTGTTTTTT. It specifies CASSVSVTGELFF.

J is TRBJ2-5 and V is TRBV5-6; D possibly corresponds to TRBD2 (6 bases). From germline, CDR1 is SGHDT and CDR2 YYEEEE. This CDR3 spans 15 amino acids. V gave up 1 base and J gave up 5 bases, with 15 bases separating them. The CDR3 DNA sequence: TGTGCCAGCAGCTTGCGCCGGGACTGGAGGGAGACCCAGTACTTC. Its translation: CASSLRRDWRETQYF.

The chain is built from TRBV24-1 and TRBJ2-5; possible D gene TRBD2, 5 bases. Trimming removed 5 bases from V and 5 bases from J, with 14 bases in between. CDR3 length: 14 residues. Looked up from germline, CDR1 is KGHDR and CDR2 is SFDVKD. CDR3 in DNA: TGTGCCACCAGTGGTGCCGGACTGGGGGAGACCCAGTACTTC. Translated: CATSGAGLGETQYF.

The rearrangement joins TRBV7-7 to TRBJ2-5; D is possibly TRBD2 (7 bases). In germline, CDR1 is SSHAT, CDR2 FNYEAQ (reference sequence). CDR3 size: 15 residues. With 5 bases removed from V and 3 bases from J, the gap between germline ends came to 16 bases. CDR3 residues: CASSAGRGPEETQYF. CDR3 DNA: TGTGCCAGCAGCGCTGGGCGGGGGCCCGAAGAGACCCAGTACTTC.

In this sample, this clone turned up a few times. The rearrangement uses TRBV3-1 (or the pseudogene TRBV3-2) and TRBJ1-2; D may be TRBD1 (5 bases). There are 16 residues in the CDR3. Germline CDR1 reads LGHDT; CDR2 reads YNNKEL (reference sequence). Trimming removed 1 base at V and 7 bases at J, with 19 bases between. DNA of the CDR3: TGTGCCAGCAGCCAAGCTGCGACAGCCCACCCCCGTGGCTACACCTTC. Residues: CASSQAATAHPRGYTF.

This CDR3 reads CASSKALPGGPTDTQYF. Written as DNA, the CDR3 is TGTGCCAGCAGCAAAGCGCTTCCCGGGGGTCCCACAGATACGCAGTATTTT. The chain links TRBV21-1 to TRBJ2-3; the tabulated D call, TRBD2, remains unverified against the DNA. TRBV21-1 is shown as a pseudogene. The CDR3 extends over 17 amino acids.

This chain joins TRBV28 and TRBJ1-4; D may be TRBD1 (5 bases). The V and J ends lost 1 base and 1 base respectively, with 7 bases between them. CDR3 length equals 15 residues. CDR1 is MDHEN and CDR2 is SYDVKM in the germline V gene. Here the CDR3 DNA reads TGTGCCAGCAGTTTATTGGGGGGAACTAATGAAAAACTGTTTTTT. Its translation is CASSLLGGTNEKLFF.